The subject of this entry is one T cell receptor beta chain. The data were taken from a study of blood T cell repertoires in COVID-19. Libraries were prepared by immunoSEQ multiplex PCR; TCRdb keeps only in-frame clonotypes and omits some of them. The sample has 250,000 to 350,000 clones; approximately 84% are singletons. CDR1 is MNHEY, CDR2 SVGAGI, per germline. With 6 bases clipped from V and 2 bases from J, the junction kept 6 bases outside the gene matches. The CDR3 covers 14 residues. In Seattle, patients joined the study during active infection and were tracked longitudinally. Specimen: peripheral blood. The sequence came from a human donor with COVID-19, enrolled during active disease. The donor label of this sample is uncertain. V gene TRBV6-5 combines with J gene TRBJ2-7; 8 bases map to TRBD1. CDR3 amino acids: CASRTDRGPYEQYF. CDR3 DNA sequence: TGTGCCAGCAGGACAGACAGGGGCCCCTACGAGCAGTACTTC.